Here is one T cell receptor beta chain with its context. This entry is derived from a study of blood T cell repertoires in COVID-19. Across the whole study: Samples of COVID-19 (acute and convalescent) were obtained from the United States, Italy and Spain. T cells, B-cell-depleted T cells, or PBMCs supplied cDNA or gDNA.

This CDR3 has 14 amino acids. The V and J ends lost 4 bases and 1 base respectively, with 9 bases between them. Per germline, CDR1 SGHVS and CDR2 FQNEAQ. Per the original data handling: By means of reference gene primer amplification, nucleated cell counts were estimated. Some clones are missing from TCRdb's copy, which holds only in-frame ones; the method was immunoSEQ multiplex PCR. The V and J calls and the clone size are those of that table, but D and trimming were determined from the DNA. The table records about 39,000 clones, 60% to 85% of them present only once. The genes are TRBV7-8 and TRBJ2-3; no firm D call. The source of this sequence is a man aged 65-85 years with acute or convalescent COVID-19. The sequenced sample was peripheral blood. DNA of the CDR3: TGTGCCAGCAGCTCAGAACCAGGCACAGATACGCAGTATTTT. This sequence encodes CASSSEPGTDTQYF.